These 16 T cell receptor beta chains came from one sample sequenced in a study of blood T cell repertoires in COVID-19 (dated by TCRdb to between 2020 and 2021). Libraries were built with the immunoSEQ multiplex PCR assay. TCRdb took this table from immuneACCESS and kept in-frame rearrangements with V and J called. Such tables lack part of the clones; where checked against another copy, unresolved V genes explain under half of the gap, and the rest is unexplained. Counted in this sample were 100,000 to 150,000 clones; roughly 90% of them appeared once. The ten most abundant clones make up approximately 2.3% of the sample. Sequences were obtained from peripheral blood. The receptors here all came from a man aged 70-80 years with active COVID-19.

The genes are TRBV29-1 and TRBJ2-3, with 8 bases lining up with TRBD1. The CDR3 runs 15 residues. The germline gives CDR1 SQVTM, CDR2 ANQGSEA. Trimming removed 2 bases from V and 7 bases from J; junction bases left unmatched: 11. As DNA, the CDR3 is TGCAGCGTTGAACGCCGGGACAGGTCCATGAATACGCAGTATTTT. Translated, it gives CSVERRDRSMNTQYF.

The rearrangement joins TRBV9 to TRBJ2-1; D perhaps matches TRBD1 (7 bases). The V gene's germline CDR1 is SGDLS and CDR2 YYNGEE. Trimming took off 0 bases at V and 6 bases at J, with 10 bases between the two ends. CDR3 length equals 14 residues. The CDR3 DNA reads TGTGCCAGCAGCGTAGGGCAGGGGGGCAATGAGCAGTTCTTC. It encodes CASSVGQGGNEQFF.

CDR3 sequence reads: CASSLARTGGLAGGYEQYF. CDR3 sequence (DNA): TGTGCCAGCAGCTTGGCCCGGACAGGGGGCCTAGCGGGAGGGTACGAGCAGTACTTC. The V gene is TRBV5-6, the J gene TRBJ2-7, with a tentative D call TRBD2 (12 bases). This CDR3 is 19 amino acids long. Germline CDR1 SGHDT, CDR2 YYEEEE. Trimming removed 0 bases at V and 4 bases at J, with 26 bases between.

V is TRBV18 and J is TRBJ2-7, with D maybe TRBD2 (6 bases). Per the germline V gene, CDR1 is KGHSH and CDR2 is LQKENI. The V gene lost 6 bases and the J gene lost 2 bases, with 14 bases spanning the gap. CDR3 size: 14 residues. The CDR3 nucleotides read TGTGCCAGCTCCCCCGGGACTTCAACCTACGAGCAGTACTTC. Translating it yields CASSPGTSTYEQYF.

The genes are TRBV7-9 and TRBJ2-3; D perhaps matches TRBD2 (5 bases). Germline assignment: CDR1 SEHNR and CDR2 FQNEAQ (reference sequence). V was clipped by 5 bases and J by 4 bases, with 13 bases between them. The CDR3 contains 14 residues. The CDR3 DNA sequence: TGTGCCAGCAGCAGTACTAGGGCCGCAGATACGCAGTATTTT. It translates to CASSSTRAADTQYF. The variable domain in full, with the rest retrieved from reference TRBV7-9 and TRBJ2-3, is DTGVSQNPRHKITKRGQNVTFRCDPISEHNRLYWYRQTLGQGPEFLTYFQNEAQLEKSRLLSDRFSAERPKGSFSTLEIQRTEQGDSAMYLCASSSTRAADTQYFGPGTRLTVL.

This rearrangement joins TRBV29-1 to TRBJ2-1; D remains unclear. Trimming shortened V by 3 bases and J by 5 bases, and 11 bases separated the two germline ends. The CDR3 totals 13 residues. Germline CDR1 and CDR2: SQVTM and ANQGSEA. CDR3 sequence: CSVDSKLNNEQFF. In nucleotides, the CDR3 is TGCAGCGTTGACTCCAAACTCAACAATGAGCAGTTCTTC.

The genes are TRBV24-1 and TRBJ2-1; possible D gene TRBD2, 6 bases. The germline V and J ends were trimmed by 1 base and 0 bases, with 21 bases remaining between them. From germline, CDR1 is KGHDR and CDR2 SFDVKD. The CDR3 has 20 amino acids. DNA of the CDR3: TGTGCCACCAGTGATTTTAGTGGGGGAGGATCTCGGAGCTCCTACAATGAGCAGTTCTTC. Translation: CATSDFSGGGSRSSYNEQFF.

In this sample, this clone turned up once. The V and J genes are TRBV29-1 and TRBJ2-3; D is ambiguous. This CDR3 is built from 11 residues. V dropped 1 base and J dropped 4 bases, with 3 bases sitting between them. Germline lookup yields CDR1 SQVTM and CDR2 ANQGSEA. CDR3 region: CSVEAADTQYF. CDR3 in DNA: TGCAGCGTTGAAGCGGCAGATACGCAGTATTTT.

The rearrangement links TRBV2 to TRBJ2-3; D call uncertain. V was cut by 1 base and J by 0 bases, with 8 bases left in between. Germline CDR1 SNHLY, CDR2 FYNNEI. This CDR3 is 15 amino acids long. CDR3 region: CASSEGHFSTDTQYF. Written as DNA, the CDR3 is TGTGCCAGCAGTGAAGGGCATTTTAGCACAGATACGCAGTATTTT.

V gene TRBV19 combines with J gene TRBJ1-5, with 9 bases lining up with TRBD1. The CDR3 is 14 residues long. J was trimmed by 1 base and V by 7 bases; bases with no gene match: 2. Germline CDR1 is LNHDA and CDR2 is SQIVND (reference sequence). The CDR3, as DNA: TGTGCCAGTAACGGACAGGGGAGCAATCAGCCCCAGCATTTT. Amino acids: CASNGQGSNQPQHF.

The CDR3 loop is CASSQDFAGSSYEQYF. The DNA of the CDR3 is TGTGCCAGCAGCCAAGATTTTGCCGGGTCCTCCTACGAGCAGTACTTC. The rearrangement joins TRBV4-2 to TRBJ2-7; D is unclear. Trimming stripped 0 bases from V and 0 bases from J, with 12 bases between. The CDR3 is made up of 16 amino acids. Germline CDR1 LGHNA, CDR2 YNFKEQ.

This rearrangement joins TRBV5-1 to TRBJ2-5; no clear D gene. CDR3 length equals 14 residues. Trimming took off 4 bases at V and 5 bases at J, with 15 bases between the two ends. Germline assignment: CDR1 SGHRS and CDR2 YFSETQ. CDR3 nucleotides: TGCGCCAGCAGCCCGGATGGGCGAGTTGAGACCCAGTACTTC. Protein product: CASSPDGRVETQYF.

CDR3 coding DNA: TGTGCCAGCAGCCGCGGGACAGGGGCTAATCCCCAGCATTTT. Translation: CASSRGTGANPQHF. The rearrangement links TRBV28 to TRBJ1-5; 10 bases agree with TRBD1. This CDR3 has 14 residues. Germline V gene sequence: CDR1 MDHEN, CDR2 SYDVKM. After removal of 6 bases from V and 10 bases from J, the junction contained 9 bases not matched to a gene.

The chain joins TRBV19 to TRBJ1-2; TRBD1 matches at 7 bases. The CDR3 has 14 amino acids. Trimming cost V 5 bases and J 8 bases; bases outside gene matches: 11. From germline, CDR1 is LNHDA and CDR2 SQIVND (reference sequence). The CDR3 sequence is CASSLPTGRSGYTF. CDR3 sequence (DNA): TGTGCCAGTAGTCTTCCGACAGGGCGGAGCGGCTACACCTTC.

Notes on this clone: The sample carries other DNA sequences with the same CDR3. The chain carries TRBV18 and TRBJ1-2; tentative D call: TRBD1 (6 bases). Trimming removed 6 bases from V and 4 bases from J, with 12 bases in between. Germline loops: CDR1 KGHSH, CDR2 LQKENI. The CDR3 sequence is 13 residues long. Here the CDR3 DNA reads TGTGCCAGCTCTCCGGACAGCTCCTATGGCTACACCTTC. As protein: CASSPDSSYGYTF. Complete variable domain (other parts from reference TRBV18 and TRBJ1-2): NAGVMQNPRHLVRRRGQEARLRCSPMKGHSHVYWYRQLPEEGLKFMVYLQKENIIDESGMPKERFSAEFPKEGPSILRIQQVVRGDSAAYFCASSPDSSYGYTFGSGTRLTVV.

V is TRBV19 and J is TRBJ2-5, with TRBD2 as a possible D gene (6 bases). The CDR3 sequence is 17 residues long. From germline, CDR1 is LNHDA and CDR2 SQIVND (reference sequence). Trimming stripped 1 base from V and 5 bases from J, with 20 bases between. DNA for the CDR3: TGTGCCAGTAGTATAGCCCCGGCACACCTAGGAGGGGAGACCCAGTACTTC. Protein: CASSIAPAHLGGETQYF.